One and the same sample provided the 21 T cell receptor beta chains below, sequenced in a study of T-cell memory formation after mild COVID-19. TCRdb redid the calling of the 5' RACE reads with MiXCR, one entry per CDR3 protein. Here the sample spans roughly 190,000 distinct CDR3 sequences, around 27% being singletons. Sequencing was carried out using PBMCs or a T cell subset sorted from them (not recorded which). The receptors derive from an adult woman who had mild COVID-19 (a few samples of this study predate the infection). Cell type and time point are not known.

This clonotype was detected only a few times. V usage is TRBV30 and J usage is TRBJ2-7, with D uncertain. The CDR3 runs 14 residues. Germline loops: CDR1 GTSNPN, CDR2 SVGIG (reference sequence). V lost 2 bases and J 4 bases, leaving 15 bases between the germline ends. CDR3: CAWSSHQSGYEQYF. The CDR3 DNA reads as TGTGCCTGGAGTTCCCACCAATCAGGTTACGAGCAGTACTTC.

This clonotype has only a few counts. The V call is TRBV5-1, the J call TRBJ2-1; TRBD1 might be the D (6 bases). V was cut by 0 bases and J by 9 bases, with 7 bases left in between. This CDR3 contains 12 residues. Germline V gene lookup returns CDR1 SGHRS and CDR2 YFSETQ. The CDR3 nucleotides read TGCGCCAGCAGCTTGGCAGGGGTTGAGCAGTTCTTC. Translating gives CASSLAGVEQFF.

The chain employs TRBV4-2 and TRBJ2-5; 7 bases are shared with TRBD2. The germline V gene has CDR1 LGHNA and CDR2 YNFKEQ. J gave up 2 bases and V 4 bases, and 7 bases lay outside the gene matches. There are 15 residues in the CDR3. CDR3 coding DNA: TGTGCCAGCAGCCCCATGAGCGGGGAACAAGAGACCCAGTACTTC. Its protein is CASSPMSGEQETQYF.

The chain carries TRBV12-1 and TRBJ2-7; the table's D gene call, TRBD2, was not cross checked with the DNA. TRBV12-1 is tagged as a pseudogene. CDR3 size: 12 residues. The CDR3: CGRGGRVYEQYF. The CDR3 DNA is TGTGGCAGGGGCGGGAGAGTCTACGAGCAGTACTTC.

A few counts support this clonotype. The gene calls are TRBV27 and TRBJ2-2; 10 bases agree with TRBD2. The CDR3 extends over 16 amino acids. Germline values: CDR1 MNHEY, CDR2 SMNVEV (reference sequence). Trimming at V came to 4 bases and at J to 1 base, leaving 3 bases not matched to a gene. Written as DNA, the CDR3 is TGTGCCAGCAGTTCTCGACTAGCGGGGAACACCGGGGAGCTGTTTTTT. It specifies CASSSRLAGNTGELFF.

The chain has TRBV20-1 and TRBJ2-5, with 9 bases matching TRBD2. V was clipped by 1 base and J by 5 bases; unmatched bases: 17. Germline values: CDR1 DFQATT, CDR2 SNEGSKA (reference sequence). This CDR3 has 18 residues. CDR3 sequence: CSARGATGGSLAGETQYF. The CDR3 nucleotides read TGCAGTGCTAGAGGGGCCACCGGGGGAAGCCTAGCGGGGGAGACCCAGTACTTC.

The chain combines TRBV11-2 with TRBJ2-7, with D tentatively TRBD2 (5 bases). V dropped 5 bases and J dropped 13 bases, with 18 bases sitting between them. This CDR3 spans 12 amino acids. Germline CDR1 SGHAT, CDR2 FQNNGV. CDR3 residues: CASSPYGGALYF. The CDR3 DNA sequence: TGTGCCAGCAGCCCCTACGGAGGCGCGTTATACTTC.

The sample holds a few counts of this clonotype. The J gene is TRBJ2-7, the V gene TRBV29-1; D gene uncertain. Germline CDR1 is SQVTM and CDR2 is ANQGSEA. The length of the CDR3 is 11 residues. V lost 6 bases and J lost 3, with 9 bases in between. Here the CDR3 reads CSVQDVYEQYF. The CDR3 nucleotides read TGCAGCGTGCAGGACGTCTACGAGCAGTACTTC.

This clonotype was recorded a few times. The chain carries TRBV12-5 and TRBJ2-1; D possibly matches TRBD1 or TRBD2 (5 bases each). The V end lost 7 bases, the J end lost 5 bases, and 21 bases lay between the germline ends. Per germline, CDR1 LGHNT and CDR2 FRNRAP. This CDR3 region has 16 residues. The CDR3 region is CASEGRGKSGNNEQFF. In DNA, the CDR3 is TGTGCTAGTGAAGGCCGGGGAAAGTCAGGGAACAATGAGCAGTTCTTC.

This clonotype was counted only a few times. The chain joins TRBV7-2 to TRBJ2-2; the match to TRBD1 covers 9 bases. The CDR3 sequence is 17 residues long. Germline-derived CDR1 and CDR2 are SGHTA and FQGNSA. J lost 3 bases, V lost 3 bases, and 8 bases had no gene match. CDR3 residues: CASSFPRDRGDTGELFF. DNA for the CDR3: TGTGCCAGCAGCTTTCCCCGCGACAGGGGGGACACCGGGGAGCTGTTTTTT.

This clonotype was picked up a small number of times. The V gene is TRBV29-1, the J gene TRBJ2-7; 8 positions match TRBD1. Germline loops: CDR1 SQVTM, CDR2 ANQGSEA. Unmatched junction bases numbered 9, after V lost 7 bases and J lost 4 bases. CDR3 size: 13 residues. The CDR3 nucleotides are TGCAGCGCTCTGACAGGGGCTGCGTACGAGCAGTACTTC. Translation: CSALTGAAYEQYF.

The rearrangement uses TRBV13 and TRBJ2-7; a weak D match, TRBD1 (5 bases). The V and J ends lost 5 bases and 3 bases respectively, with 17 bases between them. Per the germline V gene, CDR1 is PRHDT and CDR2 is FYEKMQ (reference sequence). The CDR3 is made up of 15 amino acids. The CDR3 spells CASSLGQGRGYEQYF. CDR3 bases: TGTGCCAGCAGCCTGGGCCAGGGCAGAGGCTACGAGCAGTACTTC.

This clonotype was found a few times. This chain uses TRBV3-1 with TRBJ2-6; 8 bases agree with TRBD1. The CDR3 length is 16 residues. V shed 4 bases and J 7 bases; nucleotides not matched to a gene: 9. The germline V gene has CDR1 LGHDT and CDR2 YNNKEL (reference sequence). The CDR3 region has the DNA TGTGCCAGCAGCCGCTACGGACAGGGAAGAGCCAACGTCCTGACTTTC. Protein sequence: CASSRYGQGRANVLTF.

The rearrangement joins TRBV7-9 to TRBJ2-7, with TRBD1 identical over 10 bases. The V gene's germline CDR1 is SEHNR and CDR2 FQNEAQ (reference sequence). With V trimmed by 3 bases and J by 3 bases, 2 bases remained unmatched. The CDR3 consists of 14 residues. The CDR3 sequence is CASSLGQGYYEQYF. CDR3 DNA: TGTGCCAGCAGCTTGGGACAGGGGTACTACGAGCAGTACTTC.

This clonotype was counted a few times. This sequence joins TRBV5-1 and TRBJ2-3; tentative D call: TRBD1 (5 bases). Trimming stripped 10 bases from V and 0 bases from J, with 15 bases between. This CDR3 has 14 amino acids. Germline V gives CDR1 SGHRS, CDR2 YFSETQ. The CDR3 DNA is TGCGCCCAACTGGGGCTTACTAGCACAGATACGCAGTATTTT. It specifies CAQLGLTSTDTQYF.

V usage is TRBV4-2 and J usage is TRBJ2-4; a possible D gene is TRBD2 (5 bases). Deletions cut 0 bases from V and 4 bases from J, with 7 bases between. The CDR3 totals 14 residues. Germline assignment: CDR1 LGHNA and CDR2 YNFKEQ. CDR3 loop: CASSQDTGKNIQYF. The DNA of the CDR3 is TGTGCCAGCAGCCAAGATACGGGGAAAAACATTCAGTACTTC.

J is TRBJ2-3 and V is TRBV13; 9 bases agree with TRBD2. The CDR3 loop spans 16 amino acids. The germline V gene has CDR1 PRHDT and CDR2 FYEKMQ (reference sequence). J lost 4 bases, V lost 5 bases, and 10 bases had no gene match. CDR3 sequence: CASSHPERGGADTQYF. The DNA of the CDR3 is TGTGCCAGCAGCCACCCCGAGCGCGGGGGGGCAGATACGCAGTATTTT.

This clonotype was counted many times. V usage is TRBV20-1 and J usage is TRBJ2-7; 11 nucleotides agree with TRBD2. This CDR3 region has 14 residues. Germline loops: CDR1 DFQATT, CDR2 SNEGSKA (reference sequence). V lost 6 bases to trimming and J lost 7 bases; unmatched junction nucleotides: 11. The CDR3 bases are TGCAGTGCACAACTAGCGGGGGCCCGTCGGGAGCAGTACTTC. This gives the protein CSAQLAGARREQYF.

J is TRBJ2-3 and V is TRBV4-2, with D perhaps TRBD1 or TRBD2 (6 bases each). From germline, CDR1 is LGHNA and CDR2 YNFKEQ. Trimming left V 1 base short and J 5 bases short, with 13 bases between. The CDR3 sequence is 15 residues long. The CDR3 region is CASSQGGGGGDTQYF. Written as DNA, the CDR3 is TGTGCCAGCAGCCAAGGGGGCGGAGGGGGAGATACGCAGTATTTT.

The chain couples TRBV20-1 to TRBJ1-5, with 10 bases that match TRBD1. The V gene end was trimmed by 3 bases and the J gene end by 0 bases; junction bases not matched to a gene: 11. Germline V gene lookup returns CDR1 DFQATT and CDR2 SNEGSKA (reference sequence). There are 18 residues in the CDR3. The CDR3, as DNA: TGCAGTGCTAGTTTGGGACAGGGGATCGTCACTAGCAATCAGCCCCAGCATTTT. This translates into CSASLGQGIVTSNQPQHF.

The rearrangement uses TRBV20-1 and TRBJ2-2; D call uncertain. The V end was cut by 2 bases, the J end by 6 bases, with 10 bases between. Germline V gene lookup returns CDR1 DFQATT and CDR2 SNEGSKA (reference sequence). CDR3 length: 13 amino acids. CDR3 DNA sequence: TGCAGTGCTAGACGGACGGCGGCCGGGGAGCTGTTTTTT. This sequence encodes CSARRTAAGELFF.